The clone carrying this TCR beta chain showed up just a few times. Its antigen remains unknown. This sample is drawn from a study of T cell repertoires in cytomegalovirus infection. Study in general: Carrying CMV and the relevant HLA type showed in public TCR beta signatures. Overall study findings and caveats: The study found HLA-C-restricted CMV-specific TCR beta clonotypes dominating the ex vivo response.

MiXCR was run by TCRdb on the reads, yielding one entry per CDR3 protein. This sample has 200,000 to 300,000 distinct CDR3 sequences, with roughly 15% found just once. Germline V gene lookup returns CDR1 SGHDN and CDR2 FVKESK. Trimming removed 3 bases at V and 5 bases at J, with 10 bases between. The length of the CDR3 is 13 residues. The sequence derives from a human donor in good health (CMV status not recorded). Some clones in this sample may be carry-over from other donors' samples. The sequenced material came from PBMCs. This chain connects TRBV14 to TRBJ1-2; possible D gene TRBD1, 6 bases. CDR3 in DNA: TGTGCCAGCAGCCAGCAACAGGGTTATGGCTACACCTTC. This translates into CASSQQQGYGYTF. Complete variable domain (other parts from reference TRBV14 and TRBJ1-2): EAGVTQFPSHSVIEKGQTVTLRCDPISGHDNLYWYRRVMGKEIKFLLHFVKESKQDESGMPNNRFLAERTGGTYSTLKVQPAELEDSGVYFCASSQQQGYGYTFGSGTRLTVV.